Below, 7 T cell receptor beta chains from the same sample are listed, as sequenced in a study of cytomegalovirus exposure and HLA in healthy donors. The repertoire was sequenced with immunoSEQ multiplex PCR; TCRdb's copy has only in-frame clones and lacks some. The sample gives approximately 190,000 clones, more than 65% of which show up once; under 15% is in the top ten. The sequenced sample consisted of PBMCs. Every receptor here comes from a woman aged 25 to 39 in good health and CMV-seropositive.

This clone was recorded only once. The chain joins TRBV6-5 to TRBJ2-4; D might be TRBD1 (6 bases). Germline CDR1 MNHEY, CDR2 SVGAGI. Trimming left V 6 bases short and J 0 bases short, with 9 bases between. This CDR3 comprises 14 residues. The CDR3 reads CASRRQVAKNIQYF. For the CDR3, the DNA is TGTGCCAGCAGAAGACAGGTAGCCAAAAACATTCAGTACTTC.

The V and J genes are TRBV7-2 and TRBJ2-5; 8 bases agree with TRBD1. Unmatched junction bases numbered 7, after V lost 3 bases and J lost 4 bases. The length of the CDR3 is 15 residues. Per the germline V gene, CDR1 is SGHTA and CDR2 is FQGNSA. CDR3 coding DNA: TGTGCCAGCAGCTTCCGACAGGGGATTAGAGAGACCCAGTACTTC. Residues: CASSFRQGIRETQYF.

The chain combines TRBV5-6 with TRBJ1-2; 7 nucleotides line up with TRBD1. There are 14 residues in the CDR3. Germline trimming cut 2 bases from V and 8 bases from J; bases unmatched to any gene: 9. CDR1 is SGHDT, CDR2 YYEEEE, per germline. The CDR3 protein is CASSLGGGATGYTF. CDR3 nucleotide sequence: TGTGCCAGCAGCTTAGGAGGGGGCGCGACCGGCTACACCTTC.

CDR3 coding DNA: TGTGCCAGCAGTTTATCAAGGGGTAGCACTGAAGCTTTCTTT. Protein sequence: CASSLSRGSTEAFF. The chain joins TRBV27 to TRBJ1-1; TRBD1 is a possible D gene (5 bases). This CDR3 spans 14 amino acids. Germline-derived CDR1 and CDR2 are MNHEY and SMNVEV (reference sequence). Trimming shortened V by 0 bases and J by 4 bases, and 9 bases separated the two germline ends.

The rearrangement joins TRBV6-1 to TRBJ2-1; D ambiguous. The CDR3 contains 11 residues. In germline, CDR1 is MNHNS, CDR2 SASEGT. The ends were cut back, 5 bases at V and 8 bases at J, with 7 bases in the middle. CDR3 coding DNA: TGTGCCAGCAGTCCCTTCTATGAGCAGTTCTTC. Translation: CASSPFYEQFF.

The chain recombines TRBV30 with TRBJ1-2; D perhaps matches TRBD1 (6 bases). CDR3 size: 14 residues. V dropped 5 bases and J dropped 3 bases, with 16 bases sitting between them. Germline CDR1 reads GTSNPN; CDR2 reads SVGIG (reference sequence). The CDR3 coding sequence is TGTGCCTGGTTAAAAAGGGGGACGGACTATGGCTACACCTTC. As protein: CAWLKRGTDYGYTF.

The gene calls are TRBV20-1 and TRBJ2-7; perhaps TRBD2 as D (5 bases). This CDR3 spans 11 amino acids. The germline V and J ends were trimmed by 6 bases and 4 bases, with 10 bases remaining between them. Germline V gives CDR1 DFQATT, CDR2 SNEGSKA (reference sequence). In DNA, the CDR3 is TGCAGTGCGGCGGGCGGTTACGAGCAGTACTTC. Its protein product is CSAAGGYEQYF.